This passage covers 10 T cell receptor beta chains from one sample sequenced in a study of blood T cells in healthy people across ages. Combining a sample-barcoded 5' primer with a J-beta primer mix, a second PCR ran for 7 to 11 cycles. TCRdb analysed the 5' RACE reads with MiXCR anew, one entry per CDR3 protein. The data hold about 1.8 million distinct CDR3 sequences, with about 50% observed a single time. Material: blood. All receptors come from a woman aged 40-49 years in good health.

V is TRBV7-2 and J is TRBJ2-3, with D maybe TRBD2 (7 bases). Germline V gene sequence: CDR1 SGHTA, CDR2 FQGNSA. V was pared by 5 bases and J by 6 bases, with 24 bases between. The CDR3 extends over 17 amino acids. CDR3 coding DNA: TGTGCCAGCAGCCCCGAGAGGGGGGGCTCAAGGTTGGATACGCAGTATTTT. Protein: CASSPERGGSRLDTQYF.

This clonotype appeared a few times. This chain connects TRBV4-3 to TRBJ2-4; D unclear. This CDR3 has 14 residues. In germline, CDR1 is LGHNA, CDR2 YSLEER. Between the trimmed V and J ends, which lost 0 bases and 7 bases, there was a span of 10 bases. The CDR3 sequence is CASSQEQLSNIQYF. DNA for the CDR3: TGCGCCAGCAGCCAAGAACAGCTTTCGAACATTCAGTACTTC.

This clonotype was seen once. The chain has TRBV20-1 and TRBJ2-1, with D maybe TRBD1 (6 bases). CDR1 DFQATT and CDR2 SNEGSKA come from the germline V gene (reference sequence). V dropped 1 base and J dropped 13 bases, with 20 bases sitting between them. The CDR3 extends over 14 amino acids. The chain's CDR3 is CSARVSRTAETQFF. CDR3 bases: TGCAGTGCTAGAGTCAGTCGGACAGCCGAGACCCAGTTCTTC.

The V call is TRBV10-3, the J call TRBJ2-3, with 7 bases lining up with TRBD1. Germline loops: CDR1 ENHRY, CDR2 SYGVKD. This CDR3 comprises 15 residues. The V and J ends lost 3 bases and 6 bases, in that order; junction bases with no gene match: 9. The CDR3 DNA sequence: TGTGCCATCAGTGACCCTCAAGACAGGGCCGATACGCAGTATTTT. Amino acids: CAISDPQDRADTQYF.

This clonotype was picked up a small number of times. The chain carries TRBV28 and TRBJ2-3; D ambiguous. CDR3 size: 14 residues. Deletions cut 5 bases from V and 2 bases from J, with 11 bases between. Germline V gives CDR1 MDHEN, CDR2 SYDVKM. CDR3 region: CASSPRVATDTQYF. The CDR3 nucleotides read TGTGCCAGCAGTCCACGGGTAGCCACAGATACGCAGTATTTT.

The chain has TRBV7-2 and TRBJ2-3; 12 bases align to TRBD2. CDR3 length equals 18 residues. The J segment lost 0 bases and the V segment lost 5 bases, leaving 9 bases of the junction unmatched. Germline V gives CDR1 SGHTA, CDR2 FQGNSA. CDR3 region: CASSRQGLAGISTDTQYF. CDR3 DNA sequence: TGTGCCAGCAGCCGCCAAGGACTAGCGGGGATTAGCACAGATACGCAGTATTTT.

The chain is built from TRBV6-6 and TRBJ2-7, with no clear D. Deletions cut 0 bases from V and 7 bases from J, with 19 bases between. CDR3 size: 16 residues. Germline CDR1 reads MNHNY; CDR2 reads SVGAGI (reference sequence). This chain's CDR3 is CASSYSFTSPYNEQYF. CDR3 sequence (DNA): TGTGCCAGCAGTTACTCGTTTACCAGCCCCTACAATGAGCAGTACTTC.

The sample holds many counts of this clonotype. This chain links TRBV6-6 with TRBJ2-5, with 9 bases identical to TRBD2. CDR3 size: 16 residues. The germline CDR1 and CDR2 sequences are MNHNY and SVGAGI (reference sequence). The trim removed 5 bases at V and 0 bases at J, leaving 7 bases unmatched. CDR3: CASSAQRGDYQETQYF. The CDR3 DNA follows: TGTGCCAGCAGTGCCCAGCGGGGGGACTACCAAGAGACCCAGTACTTC.

This clonotype has a handful of counts. V usage is TRBV10-3 and J usage is TRBJ1-2; D gene uncertain. This CDR3 has 14 residues. The germline CDR1 and CDR2 sequences are ENHRY and SYGVKD. Trimming removed 6 bases at V and 2 bases at J, with 13 bases between. This chain's CDR3 is CAIRDGPSNYGYTF. CDR3 DNA sequence: TGTGCCATCAGAGACGGGCCCTCCAACTATGGCTACACCTTC.

The chain recombines TRBV21-1 with TRBJ1-6. TRBV21-1 constitutes a pseudogene. The CDR3 is made up of 17 amino acids. Written as DNA, the CDR3 is TGTGCCAGCAGCAAAGCTGGCAGGGGCTCCTATAATTCACCCCTCCACTTT. Translating gives CASSKAGRGSYNSPLHF.